Following are 2 T cell receptor beta chains from one sample sequenced in a study of shared clonotypes between healthy human individuals. Clones were read by immunoSEQ multiplex PCR, and TCRdb kept only the in-frame ones, dropping some. The sample lists a few million clones, 85% to 95% occurring once. The sample was naive CD4+ T cells from PBMCs. The subset was: CD45RA+ positively selected. The receptors here all came from a young man in good health. Some clones in this sample may be carry-over from other donors' samples.

V and J are TRBV19 and TRBJ1-3; D uncertain. This CDR3 has 16 amino acids. V lost 3 bases and J 0 bases, leaving 12 bases between the germline ends. The germline V gene has CDR1 LNHDA and CDR2 SQIVND (reference sequence). CDR3 DNA: TGTGCCAGTAGTATCCGACGGATCTCCTCTGGAAACACCATATATTTT. It codes for CASSIRRISSGNTIYF.

The J gene is TRBJ2-2, the V gene TRBV9; D possibly corresponds to TRBD2 (6 bases). CDR1 SGDLS and CDR2 YYNGEE come from the germline V gene. Trimming left V 4 bases short and J 5 bases short, with 21 bases between. The CDR3 covers 17 residues. CDR3 loop: CASSLHPPGVGTGELFF. The CDR3 DNA sequence: TGTGCCAGCAGCCTCCACCCTCCGGGGGTTGGAACCGGGGAGCTGTTTTTT. The complete variable domain, with remaining parts taken from reference TRBV9 and TRBJ2-2, reads DSGVTQTPKHLITATGQRVTLRCSPRSGDLSVYWYQQSLDQGLQFLIQYYNGEERAKGNILERFSAQQFPDLHSELNLSSLELGDSALYFCASSLHPPGVGTGELFFGEGSRLTVL.